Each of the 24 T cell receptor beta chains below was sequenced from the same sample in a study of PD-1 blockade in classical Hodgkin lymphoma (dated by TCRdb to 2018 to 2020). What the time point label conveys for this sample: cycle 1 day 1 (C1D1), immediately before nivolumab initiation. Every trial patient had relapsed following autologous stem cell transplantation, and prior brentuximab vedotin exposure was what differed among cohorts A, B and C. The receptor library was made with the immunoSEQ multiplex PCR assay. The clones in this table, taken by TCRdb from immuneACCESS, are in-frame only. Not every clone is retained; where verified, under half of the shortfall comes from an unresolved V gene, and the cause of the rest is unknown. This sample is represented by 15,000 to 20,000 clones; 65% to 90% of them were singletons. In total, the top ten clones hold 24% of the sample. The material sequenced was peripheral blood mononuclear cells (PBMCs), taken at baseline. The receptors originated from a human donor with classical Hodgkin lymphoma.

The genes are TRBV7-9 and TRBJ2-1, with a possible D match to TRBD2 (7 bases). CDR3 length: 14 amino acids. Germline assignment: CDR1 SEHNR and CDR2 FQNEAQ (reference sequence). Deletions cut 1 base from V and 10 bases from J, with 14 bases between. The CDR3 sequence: CASSLDGGRSEQFF. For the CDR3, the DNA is TGTGCCAGCAGCTTAGACGGGGGGCGGTCCGAGCAGTTCTTC. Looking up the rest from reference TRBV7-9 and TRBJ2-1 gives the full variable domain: DTGVSQNPRHKITKRGQNVTFRCDPISEHNRLYWYRQTLGQGPEFLTYFQNEAQLEKSRLLSDRFSAERPKGSFSTLEIQRTEQGDSAMYLCASSLDGGRSEQFFGPGTRLTVL.

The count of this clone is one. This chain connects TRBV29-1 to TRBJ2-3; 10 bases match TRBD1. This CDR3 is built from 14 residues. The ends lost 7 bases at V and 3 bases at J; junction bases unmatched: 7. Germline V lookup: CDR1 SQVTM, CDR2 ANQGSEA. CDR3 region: CSAVRDRGTDTQYF. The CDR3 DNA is TGCAGCGCCGTCCGGGACAGGGGAACAGATACGCAGTATTTT.

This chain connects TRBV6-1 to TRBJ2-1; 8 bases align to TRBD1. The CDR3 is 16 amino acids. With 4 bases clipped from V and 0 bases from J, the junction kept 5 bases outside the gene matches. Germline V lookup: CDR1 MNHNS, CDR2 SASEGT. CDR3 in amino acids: CASSGRQGSSYNEQFF. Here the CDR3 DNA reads TGTGCCAGCAGTGGCCGACAGGGGAGCTCCTACAATGAGCAGTTCTTC.

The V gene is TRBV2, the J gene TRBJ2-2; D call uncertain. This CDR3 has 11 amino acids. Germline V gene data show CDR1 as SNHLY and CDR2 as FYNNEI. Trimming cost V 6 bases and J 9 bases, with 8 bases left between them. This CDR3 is CASSRRRELFF. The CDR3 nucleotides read TGTGCCAGCAGCCGCCGGCGGGAGCTGTTTTTT.

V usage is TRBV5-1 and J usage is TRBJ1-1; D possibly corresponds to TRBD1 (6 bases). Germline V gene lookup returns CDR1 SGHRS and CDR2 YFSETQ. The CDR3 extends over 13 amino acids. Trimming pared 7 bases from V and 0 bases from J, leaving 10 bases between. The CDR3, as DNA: TGCGCCAGCGGCGGACAGATGAACACTGAAGCTTTCTTT. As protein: CASGGQMNTEAFF.

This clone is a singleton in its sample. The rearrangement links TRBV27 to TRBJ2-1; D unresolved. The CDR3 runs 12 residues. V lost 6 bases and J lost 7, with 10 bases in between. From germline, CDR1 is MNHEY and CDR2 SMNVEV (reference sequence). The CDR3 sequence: CASSNRYNEQFF. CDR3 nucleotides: TGTGCCAGCAGCAATCGATATAATGAGCAGTTCTTC.

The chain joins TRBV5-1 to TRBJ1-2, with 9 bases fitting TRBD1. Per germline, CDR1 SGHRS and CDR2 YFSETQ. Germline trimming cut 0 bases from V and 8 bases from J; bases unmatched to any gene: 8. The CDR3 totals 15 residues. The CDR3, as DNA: TGCGCCAGCAGCTTGGCCGGGACAGGGTGGGACGGCTACACCTTC. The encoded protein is CASSLAGTGWDGYTF.

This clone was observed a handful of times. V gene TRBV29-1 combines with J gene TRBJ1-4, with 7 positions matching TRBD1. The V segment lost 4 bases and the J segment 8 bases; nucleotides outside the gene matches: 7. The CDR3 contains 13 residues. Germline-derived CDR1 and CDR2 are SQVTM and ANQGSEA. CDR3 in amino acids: CSVAQGLLEKLFF. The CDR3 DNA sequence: TGCAGCGTTGCACAGGGGTTGTTAGAAAAACTGTTTTTT.

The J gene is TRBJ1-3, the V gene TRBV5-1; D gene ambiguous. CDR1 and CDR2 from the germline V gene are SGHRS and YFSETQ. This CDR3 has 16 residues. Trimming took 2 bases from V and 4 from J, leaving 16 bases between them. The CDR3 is CASSLLPSGGGNTIYF. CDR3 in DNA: TGCGCCAGCAGCTTACTGCCCTCGGGTGGGGGAAACACCATATATTTT.

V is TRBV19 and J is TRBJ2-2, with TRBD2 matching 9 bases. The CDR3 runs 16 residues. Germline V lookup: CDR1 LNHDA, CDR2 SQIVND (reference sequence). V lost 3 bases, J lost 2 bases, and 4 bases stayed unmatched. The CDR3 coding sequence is TGTGCCAGTAGTATTCTAGCGGGGATCAACACCGGGGAGCTGTTTTTT. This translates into CASSILAGINTGELFF.

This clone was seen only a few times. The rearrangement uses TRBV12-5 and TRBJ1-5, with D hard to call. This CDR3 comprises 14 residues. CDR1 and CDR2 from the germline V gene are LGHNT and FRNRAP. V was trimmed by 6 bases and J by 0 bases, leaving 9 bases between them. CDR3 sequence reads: CASGPGHSNQPQHF. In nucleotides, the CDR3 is TGTGCTAGTGGCCCAGGCCATAGCAATCAGCCCCAGCATTTT. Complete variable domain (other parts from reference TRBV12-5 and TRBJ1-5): DARVTQTPRHKVTEMGQEVTMRCQPILGHNTVFWYRQTMMQGLELLAYFRNRAPLDDSGMPKDRFSAEMPDATLATLKIQPSEPRDSAVYFCASGPGHSNQPQHFGDGTRLSIL.

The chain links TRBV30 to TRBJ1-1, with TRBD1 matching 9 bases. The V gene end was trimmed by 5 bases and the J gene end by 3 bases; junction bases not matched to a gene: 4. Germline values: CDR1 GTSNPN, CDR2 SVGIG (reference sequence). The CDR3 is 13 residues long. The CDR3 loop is CAWQRTGDTEAFF. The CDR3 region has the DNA TGTGCCTGGCAACGGACAGGGGACACTGAAGCTTTCTTT.

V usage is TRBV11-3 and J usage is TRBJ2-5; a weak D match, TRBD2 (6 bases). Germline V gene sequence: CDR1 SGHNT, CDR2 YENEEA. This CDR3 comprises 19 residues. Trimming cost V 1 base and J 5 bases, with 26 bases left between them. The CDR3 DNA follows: TGTGCCAGCAGCTTAGCCCCCCCTAAGCGGGTCCCTACTGTGGAGACCCAGTACTTC. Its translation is CASSLAPPKRVPTVETQYF.

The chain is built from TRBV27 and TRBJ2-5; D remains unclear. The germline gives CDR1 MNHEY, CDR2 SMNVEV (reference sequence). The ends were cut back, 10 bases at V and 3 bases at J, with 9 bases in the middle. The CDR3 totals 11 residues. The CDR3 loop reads CATGLKETQYF. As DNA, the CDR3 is TGTGCCACCGGCCTCAAAGAGACCCAGTACTTC.

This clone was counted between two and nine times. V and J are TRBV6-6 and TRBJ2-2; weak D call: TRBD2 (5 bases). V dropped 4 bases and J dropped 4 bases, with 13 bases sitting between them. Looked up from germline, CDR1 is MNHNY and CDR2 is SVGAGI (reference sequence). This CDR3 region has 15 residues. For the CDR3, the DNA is TGTGCCAGCAGTTTATGGCTAGCACGCACCGGGGAGCTGTTTTTT. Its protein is CASSLWLARTGELFF.

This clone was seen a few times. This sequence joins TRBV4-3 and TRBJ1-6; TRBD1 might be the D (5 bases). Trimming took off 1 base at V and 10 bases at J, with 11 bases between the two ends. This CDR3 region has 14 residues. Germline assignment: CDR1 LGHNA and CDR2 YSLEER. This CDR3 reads CASSQAGFESPLHF. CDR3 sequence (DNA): TGCGCCAGCAGCCAAGCAGGGTTCGAATCACCCCTCCACTTT.

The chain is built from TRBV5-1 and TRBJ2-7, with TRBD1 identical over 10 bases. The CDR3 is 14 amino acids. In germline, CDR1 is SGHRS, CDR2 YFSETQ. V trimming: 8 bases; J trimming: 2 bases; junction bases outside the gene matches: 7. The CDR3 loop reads CASTVGTGAYEQYF. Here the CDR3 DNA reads TGCGCCAGTACCGTCGGGACAGGGGCCTACGAGCAGTACTTC.

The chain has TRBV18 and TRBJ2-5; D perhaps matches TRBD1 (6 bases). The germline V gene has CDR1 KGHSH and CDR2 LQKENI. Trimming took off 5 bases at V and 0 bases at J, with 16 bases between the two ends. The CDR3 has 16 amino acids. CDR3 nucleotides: TGTGCCAGCTCAGGCAGGGGTTCACGCAACCAAGAGACCCAGTACTTC. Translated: CASSGRGSRNQETQYF.

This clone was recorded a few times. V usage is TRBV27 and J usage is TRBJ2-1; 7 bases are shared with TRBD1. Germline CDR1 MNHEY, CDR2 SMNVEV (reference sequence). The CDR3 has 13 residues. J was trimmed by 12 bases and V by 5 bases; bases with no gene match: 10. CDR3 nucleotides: TGTGCCAGCAGTCCGACAGGGCCCCCTTTGCAGTTCTTC. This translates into CASSPTGPPLQFF.

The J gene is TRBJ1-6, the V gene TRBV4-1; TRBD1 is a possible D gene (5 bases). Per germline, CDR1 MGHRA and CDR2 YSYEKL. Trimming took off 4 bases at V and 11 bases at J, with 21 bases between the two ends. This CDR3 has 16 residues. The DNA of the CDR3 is TGCGCCAGCAGCCCTCTGGGGACCGACCTCTATGCACCCCTCCACTTT. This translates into CASSPLGTDLYAPLHF.

CDR3 coding DNA: TGCGCCAGCAGCCAAGATAGACAGCGGGCCAACACAGATACGCAGTATTTT. Amino acids: CASSQDRQRANTDTQYF. The chain couples TRBV4-1 to TRBJ2-3; D is possibly TRBD2 (6 bases). The CDR3 is 17 amino acids. Trimming removed 0 bases from V and 2 bases from J, with 15 bases in between. Germline CDR1 is MGHRA and CDR2 is YSYEKL.

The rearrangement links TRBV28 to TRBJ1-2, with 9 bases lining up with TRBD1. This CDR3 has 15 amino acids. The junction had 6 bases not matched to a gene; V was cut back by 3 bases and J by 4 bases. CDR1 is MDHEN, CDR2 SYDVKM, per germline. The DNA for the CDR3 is TGTGCCAGCAGTTTCCGGGACAGGGAACTCTATGGCTACACCTTC. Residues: CASSFRDRELYGYTF.

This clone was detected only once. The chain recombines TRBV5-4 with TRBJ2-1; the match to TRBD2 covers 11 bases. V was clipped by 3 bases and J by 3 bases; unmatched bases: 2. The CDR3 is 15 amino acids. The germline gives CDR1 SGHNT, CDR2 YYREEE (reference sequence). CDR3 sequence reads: CASSYGTSGYNEQFF. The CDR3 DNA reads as TGTGCCAGCAGCTACGGGACTAGCGGCTACAATGAGCAGTTCTTC.

The CDR3 DNA sequence: TGTGCCAGCAGCTTAGGGCAGTCTGAAGCTTTCTTT. Amino acid sequence: CASSLGQSEAFF. The chain uses TRBV7-2 and TRBJ1-1; unclear D gene. This CDR3 has 12 amino acids. The V gene lost 1 base and the J gene lost 6 bases, with 6 bases spanning the gap. CDR1 SGHTA and CDR2 FQGNSA come from the germline V gene.